In its sample, the clone carrying this T cell receptor (beta chain) was seen a few times. The antigen is unknown. Constant-segment-primed 5'RACE gave TCR alpha and TCR beta cDNA libraries with sample barcodes and UMIs. TCRdb used MiXCR to reprocess the 5' RACE reads, holding one entry per CDR3 protein. The sample lists more than 250,000 distinct CDR3 sequences, about 20% occurring once. The CDR3 is made up of 15 amino acids. Trimming removed 0 bases from V and 6 bases from J, with 16 bases in between. The germline V gene encodes CDR1 SGHRS and CDR2 YFSETQ. This sample is drawn from a study of T-cell memory formation after mild COVID-19. Study at large: Largely, TCR clusters stayed within a single donor. Study-wide points: Within pre-infection memory, some responding clones were found, suggesting cross-reactive memory joined. Contracting CD4+ clones were located mainly in CM and EM, and CD8+ clones in EMRA.

The rearrangement joins TRBV5-1 to TRBJ2-7; D possibly corresponds to TRBD2 (6 bases). The sequence was collected from a man aged 18 to 29 who had mild COVID-19 (a few samples of this study predate the infection). Cell type and time point are not known. Input material: PBMCs or a T cell subset sorted from them (not recorded which). The CDR3 is CASSLEAGQRGEQYF. The CDR3 DNA is TGCGCCAGCAGCTTGGAAGCGGGCCAAAGGGGCGAGCAGTACTTC.